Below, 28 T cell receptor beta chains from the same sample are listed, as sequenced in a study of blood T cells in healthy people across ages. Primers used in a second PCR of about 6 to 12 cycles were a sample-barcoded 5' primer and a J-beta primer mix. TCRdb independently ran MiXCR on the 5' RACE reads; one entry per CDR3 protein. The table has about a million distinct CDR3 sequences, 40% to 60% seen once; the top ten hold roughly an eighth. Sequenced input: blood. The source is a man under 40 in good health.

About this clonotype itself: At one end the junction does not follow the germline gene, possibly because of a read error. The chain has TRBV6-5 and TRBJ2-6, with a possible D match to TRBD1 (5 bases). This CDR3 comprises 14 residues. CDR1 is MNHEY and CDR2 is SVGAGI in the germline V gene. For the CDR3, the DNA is TGTGCCACCCGAGTTAATTCTGGGGCCTACGTCCTGACTTTC. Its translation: CATRVNSGAYVLTF.

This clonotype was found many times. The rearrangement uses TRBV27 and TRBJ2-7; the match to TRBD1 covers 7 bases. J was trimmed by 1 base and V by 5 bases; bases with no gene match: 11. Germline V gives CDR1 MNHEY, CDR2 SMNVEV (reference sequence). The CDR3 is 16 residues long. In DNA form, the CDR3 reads TGTGCCAGCAGTGCCGTAGACAGGGTTGGATCCTACGAGCAGTACTTC. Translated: CASSAVDRVGSYEQYF.

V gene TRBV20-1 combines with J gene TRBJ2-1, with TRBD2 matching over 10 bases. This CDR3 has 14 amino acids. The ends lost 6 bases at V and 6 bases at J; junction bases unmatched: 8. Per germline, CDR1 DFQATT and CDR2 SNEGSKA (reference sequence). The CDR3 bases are TGCAGTGCCATCCTAGCGGGAGCAATCAATGAGCAGTTCTTC. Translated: CSAILAGAINEQFF.

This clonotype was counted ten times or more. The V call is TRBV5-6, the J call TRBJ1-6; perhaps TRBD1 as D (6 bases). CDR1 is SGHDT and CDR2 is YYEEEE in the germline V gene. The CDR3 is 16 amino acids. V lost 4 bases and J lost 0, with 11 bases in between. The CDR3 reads CASSLDSSSYNSPLHF. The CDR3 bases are TGTGCCAGCAGCCTGGACAGCAGCTCCTATAATTCACCCCTCCACTTT. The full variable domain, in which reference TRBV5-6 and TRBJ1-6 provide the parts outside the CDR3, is DAGVTQSPTHLIKTRGQQVTLRCSPKSGHDTVSWYQQALGQGPQFIFQYYEEEERQRGNFPDRFSGHQFPNYSSELNVNALLLGDSALYLCASSLDSSSYNSPLHFGNGTRLTVT.

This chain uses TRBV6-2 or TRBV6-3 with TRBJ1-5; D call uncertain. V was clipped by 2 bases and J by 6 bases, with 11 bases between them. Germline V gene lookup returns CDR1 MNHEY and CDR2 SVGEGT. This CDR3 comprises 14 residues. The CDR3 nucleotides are TGTGCCAGCAGTTACGAGGCGGGAATTCAGCCCCAGCATTTT. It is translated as CASSYEAGIQPQHF.

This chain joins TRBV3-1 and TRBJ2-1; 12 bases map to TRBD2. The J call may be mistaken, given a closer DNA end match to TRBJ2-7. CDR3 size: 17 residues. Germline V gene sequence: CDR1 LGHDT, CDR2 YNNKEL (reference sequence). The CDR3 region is CASSQESSGGVYNEQYF. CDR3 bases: TGTGCCAGCAGCCAAGAGTCTAGCGGGGGGGTCTACAATGAGCAGTACTTC.

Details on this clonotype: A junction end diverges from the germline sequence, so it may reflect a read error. CDR3 sequence reads: CAISESSGAAGHTF. CDR3 nucleotides: TGTGCCATCAGTGAGTCTTCGGGGGCGGCTGGCCACACCTTC. This chain joins TRBV10-3 and TRBJ1-2; weak D call: TRBD1 (6 bases). Germline loops: CDR1 ENHRY, CDR2 SYGVKD. There are 14 residues in the CDR3.

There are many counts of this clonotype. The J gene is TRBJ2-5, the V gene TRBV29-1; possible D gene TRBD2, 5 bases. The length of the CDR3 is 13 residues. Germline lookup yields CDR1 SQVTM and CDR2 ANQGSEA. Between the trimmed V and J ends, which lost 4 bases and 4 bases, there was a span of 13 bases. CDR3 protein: CSVAGKVLETQYF. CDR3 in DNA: TGCAGCGTTGCGGGGAAAGTTTTAGAGACCCAGTACTTC.

The CDR3 reads CAGGLAGASFADTQYF. CDR3 DNA sequence: TGTGCCGGAGGACTAGCGGGGGCCTCCTTTGCAGATACGCAGTATTTT. This chain links TRBV5-4 with TRBJ2-3; 13 positions agree with TRBD2. The CDR3 runs to 16 residues. J was trimmed by 4 bases and V by 10 bases; bases with no gene match: 12. Germline V gene data show CDR1 as SGHNT and CDR2 as YYREEE (reference sequence).

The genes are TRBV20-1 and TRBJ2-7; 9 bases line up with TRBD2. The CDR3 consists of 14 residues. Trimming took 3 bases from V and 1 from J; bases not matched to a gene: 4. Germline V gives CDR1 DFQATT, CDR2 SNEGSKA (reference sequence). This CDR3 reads CSASPSGASYEQYF. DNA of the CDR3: TGCAGTGCTAGCCCTAGCGGGGCGTCCTACGAGCAGTACTTC.

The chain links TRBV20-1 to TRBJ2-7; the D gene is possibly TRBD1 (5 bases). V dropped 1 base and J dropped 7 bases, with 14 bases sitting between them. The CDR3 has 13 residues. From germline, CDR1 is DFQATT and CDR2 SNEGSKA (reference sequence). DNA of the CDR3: TGCAGTGCTAGAGGTCTGACAGAGAATGAGCAGTACTTC. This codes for CSARGLTENEQYF.

DNA of the CDR3: TGTGCCAGCACAGAAACAGGGGTCCCCACTGAAGCTTTCTTT. This translates into CASTETGVPTEAFF. This chain uses TRBV6-1 with TRBJ1-1; TRBD1 agrees at 7 bases. The CDR3 runs 14 residues. The germline CDR1 and CDR2 sequences are MNHNS and SASEGT. The V segment lost 7 bases and the J segment 4 bases; nucleotides outside the gene matches: 9.

The CDR3 DNA reads TGTGCCAGCAGCTTCAGTTCCGACTACGAGCAGTACTTC. Its translation: CASSFSSDYEQYF. This sequence joins TRBV7-2 and TRBJ2-7; D is unclear. Germline CDR1 reads SGHTA; CDR2 reads FQGNSA. The CDR3 loop spans 13 amino acids. The germline V and J ends were trimmed by 3 bases and 3 bases, with 9 bases remaining between them. Supplemented by reference TRBV7-2 and TRBJ2-7, the full variable domain reads GAGVSQSPSNKVTEKGKDVELRCDPISGHTALYWYRQSLGQGLEFLIYFQGNSAPDKSGLPSDRFSAERTGGSVSTLTIQRTQQEDSAVYLCASSFSSDYEQYFGPGTRLTVT.

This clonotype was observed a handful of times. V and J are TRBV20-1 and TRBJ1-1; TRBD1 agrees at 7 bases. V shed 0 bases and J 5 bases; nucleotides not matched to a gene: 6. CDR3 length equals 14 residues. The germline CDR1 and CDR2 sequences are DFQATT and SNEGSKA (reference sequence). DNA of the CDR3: TGCAGTGCTAGAGAAGGGGGCAGGGATACTGAAGCTTTCTTT. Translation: CSAREGGRDTEAFF.

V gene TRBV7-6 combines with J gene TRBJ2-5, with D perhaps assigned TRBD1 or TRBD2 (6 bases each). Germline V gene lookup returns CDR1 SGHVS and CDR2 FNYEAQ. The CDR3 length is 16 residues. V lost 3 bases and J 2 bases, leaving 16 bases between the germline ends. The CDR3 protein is CASSLVQGGQQETQYF. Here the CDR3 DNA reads TGTGCCAGCAGCTTGGTACAGGGAGGCCAACAAGAGACCCAGTACTTC. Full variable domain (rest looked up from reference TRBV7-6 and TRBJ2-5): GAGVSQSPRYKVTKRGQDVALRCDPISGHVSLYWYRQALGQGPEFLTYFNYEAQQDKSGLPNDRFSAERPEGSISTLTIQRTEQRDSAMYRCASSLVQGGQQETQYFGPGTRLLVL.

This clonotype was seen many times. The CDR3 sequence: CASSLFSGGDNEQFF. The CDR3 coding sequence is TGTGCCAGCAGCTTATTCTCGGGGGGGGATAATGAGCAGTTCTTC. This rearrangement joins TRBV7-8 to TRBJ2-1, with 8 nucleotides matching TRBD2. The germline V gene encodes CDR1 SGHVS and CDR2 FQNEAQ. The CDR3 spans 15 residues. V lost 2 bases, J lost 7 bases, and 7 bases stayed unmatched.

CDR3 bases: TGTGCCAGCAGCCGGACAGGGGGTGTGGGCTACACCTTC. Translation: CASSRTGGVGYTF. V gene TRBV7-3 combines with J gene TRBJ1-2, with 10 positions matching TRBD1. Germline loops: CDR1 SGHTA, CDR2 FQGTGA. The CDR3 loop spans 13 amino acids. With V trimmed by 5 bases and J by 8 bases, 5 bases remained unmatched.

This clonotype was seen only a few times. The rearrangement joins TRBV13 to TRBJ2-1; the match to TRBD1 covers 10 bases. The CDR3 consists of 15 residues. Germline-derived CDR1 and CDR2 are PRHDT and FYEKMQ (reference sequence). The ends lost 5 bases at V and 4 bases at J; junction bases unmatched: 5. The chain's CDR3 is CASSIGQGVYNEQFF. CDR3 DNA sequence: TGTGCCAGCAGCATCGGACAGGGGGTTTACAATGAGCAGTTCTTC.

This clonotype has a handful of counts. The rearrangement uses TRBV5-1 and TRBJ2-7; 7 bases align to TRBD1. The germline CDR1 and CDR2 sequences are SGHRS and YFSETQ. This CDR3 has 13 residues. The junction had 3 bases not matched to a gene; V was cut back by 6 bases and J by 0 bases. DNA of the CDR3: TGCGCCAGCAACAGGGGCTCCTCCTACGAGCAGTACTTC. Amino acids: CASNRGSSYEQYF. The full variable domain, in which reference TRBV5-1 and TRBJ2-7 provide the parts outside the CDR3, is KAGVTQTPRYLIKTRGQQVTLSCSPISGHRSVSWYQQTPGQGLQFLFEYFSETQRNKGNFPGRFSGRQFSNSRSEMNVSTLELGDSALYLCASNRGSSYEQYFGPGTRLTVT.

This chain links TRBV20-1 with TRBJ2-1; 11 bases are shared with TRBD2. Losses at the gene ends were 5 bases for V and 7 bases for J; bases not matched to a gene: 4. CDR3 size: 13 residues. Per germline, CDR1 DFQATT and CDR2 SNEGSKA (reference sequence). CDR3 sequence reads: CSAFLAGGNEQFF. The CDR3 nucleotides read TGCAGTGCTTTCCTAGCGGGGGGAAATGAGCAGTTCTTC.

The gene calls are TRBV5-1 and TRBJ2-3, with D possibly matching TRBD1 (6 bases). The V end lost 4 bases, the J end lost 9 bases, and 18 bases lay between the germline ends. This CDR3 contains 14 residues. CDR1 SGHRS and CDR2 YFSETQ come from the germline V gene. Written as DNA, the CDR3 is TGCGCCAGCAGCGTGGGGACACCCCGAGGCACGCAGTATTTT. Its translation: CASSVGTPRGTQYF.

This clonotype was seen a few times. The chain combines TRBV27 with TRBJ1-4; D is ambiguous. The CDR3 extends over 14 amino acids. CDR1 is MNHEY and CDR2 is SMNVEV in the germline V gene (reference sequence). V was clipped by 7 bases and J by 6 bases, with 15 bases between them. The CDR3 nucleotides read TGTGCCAGCACAAGCACCGGGCCCCATGAAAAACTGTTTTTT. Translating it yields CASTSTGPHEKLFF.

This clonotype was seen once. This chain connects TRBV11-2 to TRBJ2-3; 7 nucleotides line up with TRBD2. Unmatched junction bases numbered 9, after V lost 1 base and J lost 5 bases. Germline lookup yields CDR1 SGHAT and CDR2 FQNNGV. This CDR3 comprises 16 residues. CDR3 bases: TGTGCCAGCAGCTTAGTGGGGAGCGGGGCCCGAGATACGCAGTATTTT. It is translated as CASSLVGSGARDTQYF.

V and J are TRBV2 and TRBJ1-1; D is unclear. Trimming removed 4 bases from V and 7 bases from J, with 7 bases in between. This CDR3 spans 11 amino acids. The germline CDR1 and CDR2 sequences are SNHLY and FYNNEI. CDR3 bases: TGTGCCAGCAGTGTTGAAGATGAAGCTTTCTTT. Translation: CASSVEDEAFF.

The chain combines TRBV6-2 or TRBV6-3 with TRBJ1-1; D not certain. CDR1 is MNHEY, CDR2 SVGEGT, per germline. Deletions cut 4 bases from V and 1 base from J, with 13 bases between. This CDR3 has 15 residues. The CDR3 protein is CASSLPQGGNTEAFF. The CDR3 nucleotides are TGTGCCAGCAGTTTACCCCAAGGCGGGAACACTGAAGCTTTCTTT.

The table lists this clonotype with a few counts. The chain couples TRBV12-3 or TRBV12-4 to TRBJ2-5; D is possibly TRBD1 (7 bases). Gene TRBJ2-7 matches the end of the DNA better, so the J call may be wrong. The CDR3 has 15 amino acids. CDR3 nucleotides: TGTGCCAGCAGTTTAAGGCAGGGGGGTTTGCCCGAGCAGTACTTC. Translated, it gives CASSLRQGGLPEQYF.

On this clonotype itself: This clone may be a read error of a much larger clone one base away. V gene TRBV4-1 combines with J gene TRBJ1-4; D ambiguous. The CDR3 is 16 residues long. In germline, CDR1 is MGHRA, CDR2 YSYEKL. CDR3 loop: CAGSQAGALRIEKLFF. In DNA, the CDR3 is TGCGCCGGCAGCCAAGCCGGTGCCCTACGCATTGAAAAACTGTTTTTT.

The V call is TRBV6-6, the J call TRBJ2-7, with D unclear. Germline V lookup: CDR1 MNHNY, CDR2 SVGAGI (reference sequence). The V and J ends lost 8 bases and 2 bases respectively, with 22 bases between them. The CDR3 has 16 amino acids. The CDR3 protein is CASVDTTVQRTYEQYF. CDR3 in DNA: TGTGCCAGCGTCGATACCACGGTCCAAAGAACCTACGAGCAGTACTTC.